This TCR beta chain was captured by sequencing in a study of blood T cells in healthy people across ages. CDR1 MGHRA and CDR2 YSYEKL come from the germline V gene. The CDR3 length is 15 residues. The ends were cut back, 3 bases at V and 4 bases at J, with 16 bases in the middle. This clonotype has ten or more counts. The antigen remains undetermined. Primed by a sample-barcoded 5' primer and a J-beta primer mix, a second PCR proceeded for about 6 to 11 cycles. TCRdb re-called the 5' RACE reads through MiXCR, storing one row per CDR3 protein. The sample contains about 1,500,000 distinct CDR3 sequences, over 25% of which appear only once. Overall study findings and caveats: Bulk PBMC profiling left naive and antigen-experienced comparisons inconclusive.

The chain joins TRBV4-1 to TRBJ2-7, with a weak D call TRBD2 (6 bases). The source of this sequence is a woman in her 30s in good health. Sequenced sample: blood. CDR3 DNA sequence: TGCGCCAGCAGCCAGGACGGGGGACCAGTTTACGAGCAGTACTTC. Translation: CASSQDGGPVYEQYF.